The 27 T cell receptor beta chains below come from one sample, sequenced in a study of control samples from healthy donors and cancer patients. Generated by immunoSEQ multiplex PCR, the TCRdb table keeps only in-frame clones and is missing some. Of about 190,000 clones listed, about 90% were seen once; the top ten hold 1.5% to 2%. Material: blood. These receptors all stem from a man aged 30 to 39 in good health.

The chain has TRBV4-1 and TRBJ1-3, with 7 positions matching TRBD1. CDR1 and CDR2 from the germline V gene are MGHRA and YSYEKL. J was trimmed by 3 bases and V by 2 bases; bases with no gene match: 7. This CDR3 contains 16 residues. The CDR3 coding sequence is TGCGCCAGCAGCCAAAACCCCGGGACAGATGGAAACACCATATATTTT. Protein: CASSQNPGTDGNTIYF.

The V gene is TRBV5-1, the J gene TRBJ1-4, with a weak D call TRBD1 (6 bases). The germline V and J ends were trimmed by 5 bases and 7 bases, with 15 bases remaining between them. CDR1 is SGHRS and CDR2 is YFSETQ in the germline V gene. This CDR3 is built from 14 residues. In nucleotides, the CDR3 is TGCGCCAGCAGAGGTCCAGGACAGCCTGAAAAACTGTTTTTT. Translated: CASRGPGQPEKLFF. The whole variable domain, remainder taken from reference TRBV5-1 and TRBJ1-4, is KAGVTQTPRYLIKTRGQQVTLSCSPISGHRSVSWYQQTPGQGLQFLFEYFSETQRNKGNFPGRFSGRQFSNSRSEMNVSTLELGDSALYLCASRGPGQPEKLFFGSGTQLSVL.

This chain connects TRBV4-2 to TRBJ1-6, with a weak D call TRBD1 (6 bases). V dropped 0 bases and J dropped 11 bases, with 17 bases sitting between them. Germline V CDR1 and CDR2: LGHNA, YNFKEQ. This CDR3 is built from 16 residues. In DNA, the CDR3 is TGTGCCAGCAGCCAAGAAGGACAGCCGGGAGATCCACCCCTCCACTTT. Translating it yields CASSQEGQPGDPPLHF.

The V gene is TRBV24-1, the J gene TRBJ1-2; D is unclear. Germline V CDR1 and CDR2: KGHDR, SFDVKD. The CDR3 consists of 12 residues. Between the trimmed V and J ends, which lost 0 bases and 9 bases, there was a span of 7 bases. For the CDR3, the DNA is TGTGCCACCAGTGATTTGGGGGTTCGCTACACCTTC. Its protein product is CATSDLGVRYTF.

The DNA for the CDR3 is TGTGCCAGCAGCTTCACAGGAACCGGGACCTACGAGCAGTACTTC. Translated: CASSFTGTGTYEQYF. The rearrangement uses TRBV5-6 and TRBJ2-7, with D perhaps given as TRBD1 or TRBD2 (5 bases each). The CDR3 spans 15 residues. Trimming stripped 2 bases from V and 2 bases from J, with 14 bases between. CDR1 is SGHDT, CDR2 YYEEEE, per germline.

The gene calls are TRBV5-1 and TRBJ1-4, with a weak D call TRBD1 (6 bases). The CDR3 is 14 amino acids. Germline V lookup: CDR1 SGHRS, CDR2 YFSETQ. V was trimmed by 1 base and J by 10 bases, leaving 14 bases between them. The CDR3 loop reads CASSLIGQQGKLFF. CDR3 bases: TGCGCCAGCAGCTTGATCGGGCAACAGGGAAAACTGTTTTTT.

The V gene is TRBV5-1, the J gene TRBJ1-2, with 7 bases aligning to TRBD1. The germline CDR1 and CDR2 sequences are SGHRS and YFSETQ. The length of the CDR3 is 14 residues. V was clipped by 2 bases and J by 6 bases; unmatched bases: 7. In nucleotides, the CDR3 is TGCGCCAGCAGCTTACAGGGGCAGTCGGATGGCTACACCTTC. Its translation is CASSLQGQSDGYTF.

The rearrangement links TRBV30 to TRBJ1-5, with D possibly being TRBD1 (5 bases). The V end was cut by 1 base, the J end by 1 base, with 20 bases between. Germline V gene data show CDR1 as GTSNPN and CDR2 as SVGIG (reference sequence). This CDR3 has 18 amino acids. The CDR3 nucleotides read TGTGCCTGGAGTGCTCAGGGAACTGGGCGTCGGAGCAATCAGCCCCAGCATTTT. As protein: CAWSAQGTGRRSNQPQHF.

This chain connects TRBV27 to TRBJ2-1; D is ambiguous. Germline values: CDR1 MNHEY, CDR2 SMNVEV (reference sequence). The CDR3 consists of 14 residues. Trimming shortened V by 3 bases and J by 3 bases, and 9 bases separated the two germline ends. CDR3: CASSLGTLYNEQFF. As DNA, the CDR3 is TGTGCCAGCAGTTTGGGCACCCTCTACAATGAGCAGTTCTTC.

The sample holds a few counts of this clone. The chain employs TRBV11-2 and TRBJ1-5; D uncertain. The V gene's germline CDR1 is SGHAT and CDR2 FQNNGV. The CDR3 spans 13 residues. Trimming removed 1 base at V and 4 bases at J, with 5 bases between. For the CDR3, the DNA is TGTGCCAGCAGCTTAGCCCCGAATCAGCCCCAGCATTTT. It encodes CASSLAPNQPQHF.

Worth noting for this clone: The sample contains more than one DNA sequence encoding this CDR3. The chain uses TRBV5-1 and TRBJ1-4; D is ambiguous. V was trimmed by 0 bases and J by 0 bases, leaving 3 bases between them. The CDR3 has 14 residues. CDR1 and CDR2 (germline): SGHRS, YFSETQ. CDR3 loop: CASSLAATNEKLFF. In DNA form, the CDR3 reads TGCGCCAGCAGCTTGGCAGCAACTAATGAAAAACTGTTTTTT. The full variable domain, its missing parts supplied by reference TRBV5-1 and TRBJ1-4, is KAGVTQTPRYLIKTRGQQVTLSCSPISGHRSVSWYQQTPGQGLQFLFEYFSETQRNKGNFPGRFSGRQFSNSRSEMNVSTLELGDSALYLCASSLAATNEKLFFGSGTQLSVL.

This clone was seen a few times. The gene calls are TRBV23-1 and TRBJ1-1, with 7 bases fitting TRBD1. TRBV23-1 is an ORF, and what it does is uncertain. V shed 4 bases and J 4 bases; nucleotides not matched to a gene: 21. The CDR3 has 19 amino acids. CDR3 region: CASSLTLSEGGAGSTEAFF. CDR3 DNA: TGCGCCAGCAGTCTTACGTTAAGTGAAGGGGGCGCCGGGAGCACTGAAGCTTTCTTT.

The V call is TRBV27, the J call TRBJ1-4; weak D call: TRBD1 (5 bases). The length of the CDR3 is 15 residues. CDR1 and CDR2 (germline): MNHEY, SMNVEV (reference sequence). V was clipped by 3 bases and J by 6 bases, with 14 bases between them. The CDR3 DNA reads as TGTGCCAGCAGTTTTTCGACAGTCGGAGATGAAAAACTGTTTTTT. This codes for CASSFSTVGDEKLFF.

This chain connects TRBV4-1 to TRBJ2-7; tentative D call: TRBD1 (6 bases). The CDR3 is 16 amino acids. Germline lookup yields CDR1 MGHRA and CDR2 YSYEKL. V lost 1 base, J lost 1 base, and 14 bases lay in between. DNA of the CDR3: TGCGCCAGCAGCCAAGTCTCAGGGGCTGATTCCTACGAGCAGTACTTC. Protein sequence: CASSQVSGADSYEQYF.

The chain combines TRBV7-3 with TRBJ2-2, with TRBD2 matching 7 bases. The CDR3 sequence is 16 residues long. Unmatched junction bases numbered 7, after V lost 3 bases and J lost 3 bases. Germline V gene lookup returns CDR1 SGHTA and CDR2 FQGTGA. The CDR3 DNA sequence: TGTGCCAGCAGCTTGTTTCGGGGGGTAGACACCGGGGAGCTGTTTTTT. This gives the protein CASSLFRGVDTGELFF. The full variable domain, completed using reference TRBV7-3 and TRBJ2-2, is GAGVSQTPSNKVTEKGKYVELRCDPISGHTALYWYRQSLGQGPEFLIYFQGTGAADDSGLPNDRFFAVRPEGSVSTLKIQRTERGDSAVYLCASSLFRGVDTGELFFGEGSRLTVL.

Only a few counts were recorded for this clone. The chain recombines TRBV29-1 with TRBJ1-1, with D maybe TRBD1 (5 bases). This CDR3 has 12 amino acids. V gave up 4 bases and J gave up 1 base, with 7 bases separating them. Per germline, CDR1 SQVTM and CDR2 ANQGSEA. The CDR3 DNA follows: TGCAGCGTTGCAGGGACGAACACTGAAGCTTTCTTT. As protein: CSVAGTNTEAFF.

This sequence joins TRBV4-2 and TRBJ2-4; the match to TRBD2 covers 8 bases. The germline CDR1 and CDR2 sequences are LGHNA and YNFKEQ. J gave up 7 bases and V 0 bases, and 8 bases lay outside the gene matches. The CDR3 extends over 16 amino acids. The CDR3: CASSQEWSGGANIQYF. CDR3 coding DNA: TGTGCCAGCAGCCAAGAGTGGTCGGGGGGGGCGAACATTCAGTACTTC.

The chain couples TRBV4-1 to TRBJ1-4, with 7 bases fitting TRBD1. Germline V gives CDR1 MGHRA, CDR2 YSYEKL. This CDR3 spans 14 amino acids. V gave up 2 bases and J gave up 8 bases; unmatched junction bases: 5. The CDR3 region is CASSQQTGVEKLFF. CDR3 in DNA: TGCGCCAGCAGCCAACAAACAGGGGTCGAAAAACTGTTTTTT.

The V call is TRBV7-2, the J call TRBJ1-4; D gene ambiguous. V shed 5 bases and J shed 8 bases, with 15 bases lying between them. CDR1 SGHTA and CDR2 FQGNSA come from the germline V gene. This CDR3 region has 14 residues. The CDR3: CASSPPGFKEKLFF. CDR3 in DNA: TGTGCCAGCAGCCCCCCGGGATTTAAAGAAAAACTGTTTTTT.

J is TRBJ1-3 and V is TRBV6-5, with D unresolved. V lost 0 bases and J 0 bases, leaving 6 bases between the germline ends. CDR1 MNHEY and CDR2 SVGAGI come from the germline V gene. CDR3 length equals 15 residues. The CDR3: CASSYSGRSGNTIYF. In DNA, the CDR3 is TGTGCCAGCAGTTACTCGGGCCGCTCTGGAAACACCATATATTTT.

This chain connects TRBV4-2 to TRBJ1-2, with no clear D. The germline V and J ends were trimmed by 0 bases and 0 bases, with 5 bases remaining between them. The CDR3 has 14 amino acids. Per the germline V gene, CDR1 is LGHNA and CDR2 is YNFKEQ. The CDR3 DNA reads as TGTGCCAGCAGCCAAGATAATTCTAACTATGGCTACACCTTC. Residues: CASSQDNSNYGYTF.

The CDR3 region is CASSPDRVGEQYF. As DNA, the CDR3 is TGTGCCAGCTCACCCGACAGGGTGGGCGAGCAGTACTTC. This chain joins TRBV18 and TRBJ2-7; 7 bases line up with TRBD1. With V trimmed by 3 bases and J by 6 bases, 5 bases remained unmatched. The CDR3 has 13 residues. Germline lookup yields CDR1 KGHSH and CDR2 LQKENI.

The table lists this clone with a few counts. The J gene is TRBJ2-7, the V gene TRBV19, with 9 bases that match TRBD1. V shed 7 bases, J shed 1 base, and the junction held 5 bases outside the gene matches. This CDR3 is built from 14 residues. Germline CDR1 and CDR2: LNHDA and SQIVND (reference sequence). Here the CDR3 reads CASTGTGLSYEQYF. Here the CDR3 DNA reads TGTGCCAGTACCGGGACAGGGTTGTCCTACGAGCAGTACTTC.

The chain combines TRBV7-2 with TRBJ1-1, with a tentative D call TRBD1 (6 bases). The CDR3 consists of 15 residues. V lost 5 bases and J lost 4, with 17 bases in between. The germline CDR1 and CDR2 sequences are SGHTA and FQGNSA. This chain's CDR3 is CASSQRGGRFTEAFF. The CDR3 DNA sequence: TGTGCCAGCAGCCAACGGGGGGGGCGGTTCACTGAAGCTTTCTTT.

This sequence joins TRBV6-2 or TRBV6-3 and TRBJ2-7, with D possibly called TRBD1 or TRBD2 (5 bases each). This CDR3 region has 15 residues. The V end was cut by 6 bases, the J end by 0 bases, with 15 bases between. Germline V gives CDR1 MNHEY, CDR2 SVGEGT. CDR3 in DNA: TGTGCCAGCAGCCCGGACGGGACGGCCTCCTACGAGCAGTACTTC. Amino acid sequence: CASSPDGTASYEQYF.

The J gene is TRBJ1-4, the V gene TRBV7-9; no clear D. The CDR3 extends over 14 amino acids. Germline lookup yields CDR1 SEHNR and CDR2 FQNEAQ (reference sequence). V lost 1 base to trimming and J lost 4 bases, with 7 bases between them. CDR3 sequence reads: CASSLVRDNEKLFF. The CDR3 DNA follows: TGTGCCAGCAGCTTAGTCAGAGATAATGAAAAACTGTTTTTT.

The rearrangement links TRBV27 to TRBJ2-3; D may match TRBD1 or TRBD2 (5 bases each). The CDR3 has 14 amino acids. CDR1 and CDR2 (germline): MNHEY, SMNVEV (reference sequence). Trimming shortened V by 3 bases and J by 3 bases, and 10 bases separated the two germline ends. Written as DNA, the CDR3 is TGTGCCAGCAGTTTGGGGACGGAGACAGATACGCAGTATTTT. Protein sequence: CASSLGTETDTQYF.